The clone carrying this TCR beta chain was counted at least ten times. The target antigen is unknown. Trimming took 4 bases from V and 3 from J, leaving 10 bases between them. The CDR3 has 13 residues. CDR1 and CDR2 from the germline V gene are MNHNS and SASEGT. Samples came from axillary lymph nodes draining the breast cancer. The data originate from a study of breast tumors, draining lymph nodes, adjacent tissues. Regarding the study as a whole: That most tumor T cells come from lymph nodes remained unproven.

TCRdb re-called the multiplex PCR reads with MiXCR, one entry per CDR3 protein. The table has around 300,000 distinct CDR3 sequences, over 30% seen once. The V and J genes are TRBV6-1 and TRBJ2-7; D remains ambiguous. The sequence was obtained from a female donor with breast cancer. Some clones in this sample may be carry-over from other donors' samples. The sequencing sample was made of axillary lymph node tissue. CDR3 loop: CASSVVTIYEQYF. CDR3 nucleotide sequence: TGTGCCAGCAGTGTCGTGACAATCTACGAGCAGTACTTC.